Below, 12 T cell receptor beta chains from the same sample are listed, as sequenced in a study of blood T cell repertoires in COVID-19. Clones were sequenced by immunoSEQ multiplex PCR, and TCRdb holds only the in-frame ones, with some missing. Of 50,000 to 70,000 clones in the sample, 79% were seen once. The sample comprised peripheral blood. The source is a man aged 55 to 69 with acute or convalescent COVID-19.

V gene TRBV5-4 combines with J gene TRBJ1-2; tentatively, D is TRBD1 (5 bases). Germline V gene data show CDR1 as SGHNT and CDR2 as YYREEE (reference sequence). Trimming stripped 3 bases from V and 0 bases from J, with 18 bases between. The CDR3 length is 17 residues. The CDR3 bases are TGTGCCAGCAGCTCCCAGGGCGAGACATCGACTAACTATGGCTACACCTTC. As protein: CASSSQGETSTNYGYTF.

The chain is built from TRBV4-1 and TRBJ2-7, with TRBD1 identical over 7 bases. Germline CDR1 is MGHRA and CDR2 is YSYEKL. V lost 4 bases to trimming and J lost 3 bases; unmatched junction nucleotides: 6. CDR3 length equals 14 residues. CDR3 sequence: CASSLSTGVYEQYF. The CDR3 bases are TGCGCCAGCAGCCTCTCCACAGGGGTCTACGAGCAGTACTTC.

The J gene is TRBJ2-3, the V gene TRBV6-5; 7 bases fit TRBD2. The V and J ends lost 4 bases and 2 bases, in that order; junction bases with no gene match: 9. The V gene's germline CDR1 is MNHEY and CDR2 SVGAGI. CDR3 size: 16 residues. CDR3 coding DNA: TGTGCCAGCAGTTTACTAGCGCAATCGCTCACAGATACGCAGTATTTT. It yields the protein CASSLLAQSLTDTQYF.

This clone was detected only once. The chain uses TRBV6-1 and TRBJ1-5; D not certain. Trimming left V 3 bases short and J 7 bases short, with 13 bases between. Per the germline V gene, CDR1 is MNHNS and CDR2 is SASEGT. This CDR3 is built from 14 residues. CDR3 in amino acids: CASSDGSDFQPQHF. Here the CDR3 DNA reads TGTGCCAGCAGTGACGGGTCGGATTTCCAGCCCCAGCATTTT.

The chain carries TRBV7-9 and TRBJ2-5; D remains unclear. Germline-derived CDR1 and CDR2 are SEHNR and FQNEAQ (reference sequence). This CDR3 has 15 amino acids. Trimming left V 7 bases short and J 5 bases short, with 20 bases between. This CDR3 reads CASIPPLSVWETQYF. CDR3 nucleotide sequence: TGTGCCAGCATCCCACCTCTTAGTGTTTGGGAGACCCAGTACTTC.

Worth noting for this clone: This same CDR3 is encoded by further DNA sequences in the sample. J is TRBJ1-2 and V is TRBV7-9; D is unclear. Between the trimmed V and J ends, which lost 2 bases and 7 bases, there was a span of 5 bases. The CDR3 is 11 amino acids. Looked up from germline, CDR1 is SEHNR and CDR2 is FQNEAQ (reference sequence). CDR3 in amino acids: CASSLSGGYTF. The CDR3 DNA is TGTGCCAGCAGCTTATCCGGTGGCTACACCTTC. Drawing the rest from reference TRBV7-9 and TRBJ1-2, the complete variable domain is DTGVSQNPRHKITKRGQNVTFRCDPISEHNRLYWYRQTLGQGPEFLTYFQNEAQLEKSRLLSDRFSAERPKGSFSTLEIQRTEQGDSAMYLCASSLSGGYTFGSGTRLTVV.

The chain carries TRBV27 and TRBJ1-5; D perhaps matches TRBD1 (5 bases). From germline, CDR1 is MNHEY and CDR2 SMNVEV (reference sequence). The CDR3 has 18 amino acids. The V gene lost 2 bases and the J gene lost 2 bases, with 19 bases spanning the gap. The CDR3 DNA reads as TGTGCCAGCAGTTTAAAGAGGGCGCGGGGAGGGGGCAATCAGCCCCAGCATTTT. Residues: CASSLKRARGGGNQPQHF.

The chain joins TRBV11-3 to TRBJ2-2; 8 bases agree with TRBD1. The CDR3 is 14 amino acids. CDR1 and CDR2 (germline): SGHNT, YENEEA. V shed 5 bases and J 1 base; nucleotides not matched to a gene: 0. The CDR3 region has the DNA TGTGCCAGCAGCGACAGGGGGAACACCGGGGAGCTGTTTTTT. Encoded protein: CASSDRGNTGELFF.

This clone was detected a few times. The gene calls are TRBV6-2 or TRBV6-3 and TRBJ2-1, with TRBD1 as a possible D gene (6 bases). Trimming left V 5 bases short and J 0 bases short, with 8 bases between. The V gene's germline CDR1 is MNHEY and CDR2 SVGEGT. The CDR3 has 14 residues. CDR3 amino acids: CASSKGDSYNEQFF. In nucleotides, the CDR3 is TGTGCCAGCAGTAAGGGGGACTCCTACAATGAGCAGTTCTTC.

The gene calls are TRBV19 and TRBJ1-5; D gene ambiguous. Germline assignment: CDR1 LNHDA and CDR2 SQIVND (reference sequence). Trimming removed 4 bases from V and 1 base from J, with 11 bases in between. The CDR3 runs 15 residues. CDR3 bases: TGTGCCAGTAGTAGCTCGGGTTGGAGCAATCAGCCCCAGCATTTT. This codes for CASSSSGWSNQPQHF. Full variable domain (outside the CDR3, taken from reference TRBV19 and TRBJ1-5): DGGITQSPKYLFRKEGQNVTLSCEQNLNHDAMYWYRQDPGQGLRLIYYSQIVNDFQKGDIAEGYSVSREKKESFPLTVTSAQKNPTAFYLCASSSSGWSNQPQHFGDGTRLSIL.

For the CDR3, the DNA is TGTGCCAGCAGCCCCGGCGTTGGGGGGTATGGCTACACCTTC. Translation: CASSPGVGGYGYTF. The chain joins TRBV11-2 to TRBJ1-2; tentative D call: TRBD1 (5 bases). The CDR3 is 14 amino acids. V lost 5 bases and J lost 5, with 15 bases in between. Germline-derived CDR1 and CDR2 are SGHAT and FQNNGV.

The V call is TRBV4-1, the J call TRBJ2-4; tentatively, D is TRBD2 (6 bases). CDR1 and CDR2 from the germline V gene are MGHRA and YSYEKL. The CDR3 extends over 18 amino acids. V was trimmed by 0 bases and J by 2 bases, leaving 17 bases between them. The CDR3 sequence is CASSQEGWGVTSKNIQYF. The CDR3 region has the DNA TGCGCCAGCAGCCAAGAAGGGTGGGGGGTGACCTCCAAAAACATTCAGTACTTC.